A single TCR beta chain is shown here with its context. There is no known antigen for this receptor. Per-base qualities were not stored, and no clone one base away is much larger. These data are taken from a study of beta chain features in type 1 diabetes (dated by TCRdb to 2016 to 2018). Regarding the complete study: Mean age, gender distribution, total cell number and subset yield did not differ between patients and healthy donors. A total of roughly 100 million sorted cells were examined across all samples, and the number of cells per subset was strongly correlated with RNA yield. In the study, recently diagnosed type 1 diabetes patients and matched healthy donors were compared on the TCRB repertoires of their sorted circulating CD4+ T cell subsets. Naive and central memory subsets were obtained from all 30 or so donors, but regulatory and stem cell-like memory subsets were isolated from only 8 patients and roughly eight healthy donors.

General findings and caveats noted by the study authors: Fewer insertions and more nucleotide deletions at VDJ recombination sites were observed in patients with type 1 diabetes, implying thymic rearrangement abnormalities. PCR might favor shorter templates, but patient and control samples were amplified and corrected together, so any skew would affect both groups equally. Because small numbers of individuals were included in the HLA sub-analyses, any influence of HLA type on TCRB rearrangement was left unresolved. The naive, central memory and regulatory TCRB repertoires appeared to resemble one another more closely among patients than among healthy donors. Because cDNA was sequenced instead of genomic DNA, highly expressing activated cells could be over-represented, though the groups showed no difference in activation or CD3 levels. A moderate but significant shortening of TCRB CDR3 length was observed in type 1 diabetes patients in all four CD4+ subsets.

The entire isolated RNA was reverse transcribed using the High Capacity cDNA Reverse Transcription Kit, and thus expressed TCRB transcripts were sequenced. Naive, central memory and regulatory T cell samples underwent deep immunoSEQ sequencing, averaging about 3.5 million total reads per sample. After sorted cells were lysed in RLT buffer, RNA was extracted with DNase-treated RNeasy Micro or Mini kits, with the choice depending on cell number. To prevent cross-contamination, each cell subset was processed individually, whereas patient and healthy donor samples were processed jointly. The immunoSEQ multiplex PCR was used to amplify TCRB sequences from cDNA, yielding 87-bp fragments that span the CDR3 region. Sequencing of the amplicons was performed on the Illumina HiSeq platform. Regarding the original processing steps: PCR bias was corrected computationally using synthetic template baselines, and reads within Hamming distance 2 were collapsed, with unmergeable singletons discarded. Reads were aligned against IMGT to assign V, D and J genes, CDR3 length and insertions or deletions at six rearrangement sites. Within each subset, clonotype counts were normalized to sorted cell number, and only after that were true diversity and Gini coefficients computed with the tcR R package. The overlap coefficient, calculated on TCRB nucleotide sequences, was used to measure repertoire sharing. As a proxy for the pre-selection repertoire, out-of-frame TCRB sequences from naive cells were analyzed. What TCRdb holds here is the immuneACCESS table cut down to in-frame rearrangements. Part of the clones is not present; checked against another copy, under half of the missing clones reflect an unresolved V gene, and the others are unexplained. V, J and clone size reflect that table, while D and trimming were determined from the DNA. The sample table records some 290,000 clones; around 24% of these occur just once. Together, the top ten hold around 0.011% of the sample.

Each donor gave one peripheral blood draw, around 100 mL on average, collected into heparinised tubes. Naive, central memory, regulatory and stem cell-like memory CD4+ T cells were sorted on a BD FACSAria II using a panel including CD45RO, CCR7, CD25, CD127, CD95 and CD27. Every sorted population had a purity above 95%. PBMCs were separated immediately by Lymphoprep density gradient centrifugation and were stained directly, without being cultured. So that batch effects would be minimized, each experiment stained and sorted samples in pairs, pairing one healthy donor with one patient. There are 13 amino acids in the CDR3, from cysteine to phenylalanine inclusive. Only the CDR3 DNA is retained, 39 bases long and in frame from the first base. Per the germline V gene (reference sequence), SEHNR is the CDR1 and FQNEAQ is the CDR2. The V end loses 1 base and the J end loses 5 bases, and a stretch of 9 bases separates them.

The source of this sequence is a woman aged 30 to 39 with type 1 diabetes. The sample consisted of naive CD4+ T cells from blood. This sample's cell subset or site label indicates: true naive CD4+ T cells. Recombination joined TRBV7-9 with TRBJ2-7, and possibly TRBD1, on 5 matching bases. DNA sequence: TGTGCCAGCAGCTTAGACAGGACCCACGAGCAGTACTTC. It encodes CASSLDRTHEQYF. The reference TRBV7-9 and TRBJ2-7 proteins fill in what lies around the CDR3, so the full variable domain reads DTGVSQNPRHKITKRGQNVTFRCDPISEHNRLYWYRQTLGQGPEFLTYFQNEAQLEKSRLLSDRFSAERPKGSFSTLEIQRTEQGDSAMYLCASSLDRTHEQYFGPGTRLTVT.